This T cell receptor beta chain appears in the sequencing data of a study of blood T cell repertoires in COVID-19. As handled by the study authors: Scientists estimated how many nucleated cells there were by amplifying reference gene primers. Produced via immunoSEQ multiplex PCR; TCRdb's table is partial and in-frame only. The V and J calls and clone size were taken over from that table, and D and trimming were inferred from the DNA. The sample has more than 150,000 clones; 80% to 90% are singletons. The specimen was peripheral blood. This TCR derives from a woman of 80 years or more with COVID-19, enrolled during active disease.

CDR3 bases: TGTGCCAGCAGCTTGGGGCAGCAAGAGACCCAGTACTTC. Protein: CASSLGQQETQYF. The rearrangement uses TRBV5-4 and TRBJ2-5; D unclear. Per germline, CDR1 SGHNT and CDR2 YYREEE (reference sequence). Trimming pared 0 bases from V and 2 bases from J, leaving 5 bases between. This CDR3 is built from 13 residues.